This passage covers 13 T cell receptor beta chains from one sample sequenced in a study of T cell responses to AZD1222 COVID-19 vaccine. Libraries were prepared by immunoSEQ multiplex PCR; TCRdb keeps only in-frame clonotypes and omits some of them. The repertoire holds 140,000 to 150,000 clones, 82% seen once, with approximately 4% in the top ten. The sample in question was peripheral blood, obtained on day 0 of MenACWY control vaccination. The receptors shown here come from an adult in good health.

The rearrangement links TRBV2 to TRBJ1-1, with D possibly being TRBD1 (6 bases). Germline CDR1 and CDR2: SNHLY and FYNNEI. V gave up 8 bases and J gave up 3 bases, with 10 bases separating them. The CDR3 has 12 amino acids. CDR3 loop: CASVQGYTEAFF. Here the CDR3 DNA reads TGTGCCAGCGTGCAGGGGTACACTGAAGCTTTCTTT.

The rearrangement uses TRBV7-9 and TRBJ1-1; weak D call: TRBD1 (6 bases). CDR1 is SEHNR and CDR2 is FQNEAQ in the germline V gene (reference sequence). V was trimmed by 0 bases and J by 5 bases, leaving 13 bases between them. The CDR3 is 15 residues long. The CDR3 DNA is TGTGCCAGCAGCTTAGCGACAGGTCTAATGACTGAAGCTTTCTTT. It specifies CASSLATGLMTEAFF.

The gene calls are TRBV15 and TRBJ1-5; the D gene is possibly TRBD1 (6 bases). CDR3 length: 19 amino acids. CDR1 and CDR2 from the germline V gene are LNHNV and YYDKDF (reference sequence). Trimming pared 3 bases from V and 0 bases from J, leaving 21 bases between. CDR3 in DNA: TGTGCCACCAGCAGTGGACCCAGGGACACGATTTATAGCAATCAGCCCCAGCATTTT. Protein: CATSSGPRDTIYSNQPQHF.

This clone was counted once. V gene TRBV7-9 combines with J gene TRBJ1-1; tentative D call: TRBD1 (5 bases). The length of the CDR3 is 15 residues. The ends were cut back, 1 base at V and 0 bases at J, with 9 bases in the middle. In germline, CDR1 is SEHNR, CDR2 FQNEAQ (reference sequence). CDR3 DNA: TGTGCCAGCAGCTTAGTCGGGGCTATGAACACTGAAGCTTTCTTT. Encoded protein: CASSLVGAMNTEAFF.

This chain links TRBV10-1 with TRBJ1-2; unclear D gene. V lost 2 bases to trimming and J lost 4 bases, with 8 bases between them. Germline V gene lookup returns CDR1 WNHNN and CDR2 SYGVQD (reference sequence). The CDR3 is 13 amino acids. The CDR3 region has the DNA TGCGCCAGCAGTGAGACCCATAGCTATGGCTACACCTTC. It codes for CASSETHSYGYTF.

The chain joins TRBV27 to TRBJ2-7; the match to TRBD1 covers 7 bases. J lost 3 bases, V lost 6 bases, and 8 bases had no gene match. CDR1 MNHEY and CDR2 SMNVEV come from the germline V gene (reference sequence). The CDR3 runs to 14 residues. CDR3 bases: TGTGCCAGCAGACACGGGACAGAGTGCTACGAGCAGTACGTC. This translates into CASRHGTECYEQYV.

The rearrangement uses TRBV7-8 and TRBJ2-1, with TRBD1 matching over 8 bases. Germline assignment: CDR1 SGHVS and CDR2 FQNEAQ. Trimming removed 4 bases from V and 3 bases from J; junction bases left unmatched: 8. CDR3 size: 16 residues. CDR3 region: CASSSTAGTGYNEQFF. DNA for the CDR3: TGTGCCAGCAGCTCAACGGCCGGGACAGGCTACAATGAGCAGTTCTTC.

This sequence joins TRBV5-1 and TRBJ1-1; unclear D gene. CDR3 length: 13 residues. Germline assignment: CDR1 SGHRS and CDR2 YFSETQ. The germline V and J ends were trimmed by 3 bases and 1 base, with 7 bases remaining between them. CDR3 sequence: CASSSSENTEAFF. CDR3 nucleotides: TGCGCCAGCAGCTCCTCAGAGAACACTGAAGCTTTCTTT.

This chain links TRBV19 with TRBJ2-7; maybe TRBD1 (7 bases). Trimming shortened V by 7 bases and J by 3 bases, and 16 bases separated the two germline ends. The CDR3 extends over 14 amino acids. Per germline, CDR1 LNHDA and CDR2 SQIVND (reference sequence). The DNA of the CDR3 is TGTGCCAGTAAGGAGGGGGCAGCAAACTACGAGCAGTACTTC. Its translation is CASKEGAANYEQYF.

The genes are TRBV29-1 and TRBJ2-5; D gene unclear. The CDR3 extends over 13 amino acids. The germline gives CDR1 SQVTM, CDR2 ANQGSEA. Deletions cut 3 bases from V and 7 bases from J, with 15 bases between. CDR3 sequence reads: CSVEWAARGTQYF. In nucleotides, the CDR3 is TGCAGCGTTGAGTGGGCTGCGCGAGGGACCCAGTACTTC.

This chain joins TRBV12-3 or TRBV12-4 and TRBJ1-2; a possible D gene is TRBD1 (5 bases). This CDR3 comprises 13 residues. Between the trimmed V and J ends, which lost 6 bases and 4 bases, there was a span of 12 bases. Here the CDR3 DNA reads TGTGCCAGCAGCAATGGGGCACCCTATGGCTACACCTTC. Its translation: CASSNGAPYGYTF.

This chain links TRBV20-1 with TRBJ1-5; tentative D call: TRBD1 (6 bases). V lost 6 bases and J 7 bases, leaving 10 bases between the germline ends. Germline lookup yields CDR1 DFQATT and CDR2 SNEGSKA (reference sequence). The CDR3 covers 11 residues. CDR3 in DNA: TGCAGTGCCGAAGGGGGGCAGCCCCAGCATTTT. It is translated as CSAEGGQPQHF.

The gene calls are TRBV7-6 and TRBJ2-5; 9 bases are a match to TRBD2. The CDR3 runs to 16 residues. The germline V gene has CDR1 SGHVS and CDR2 FNYEAQ. Unmatched junction bases numbered 12, after V lost 5 bases and J lost 5 bases. CDR3 sequence: CASSRAAGGLRETQYF. The CDR3 nucleotides read TGTGCCAGCAGCCGGGCGGCGGGGGGGCTCCGGGAGACCCAGTACTTC.